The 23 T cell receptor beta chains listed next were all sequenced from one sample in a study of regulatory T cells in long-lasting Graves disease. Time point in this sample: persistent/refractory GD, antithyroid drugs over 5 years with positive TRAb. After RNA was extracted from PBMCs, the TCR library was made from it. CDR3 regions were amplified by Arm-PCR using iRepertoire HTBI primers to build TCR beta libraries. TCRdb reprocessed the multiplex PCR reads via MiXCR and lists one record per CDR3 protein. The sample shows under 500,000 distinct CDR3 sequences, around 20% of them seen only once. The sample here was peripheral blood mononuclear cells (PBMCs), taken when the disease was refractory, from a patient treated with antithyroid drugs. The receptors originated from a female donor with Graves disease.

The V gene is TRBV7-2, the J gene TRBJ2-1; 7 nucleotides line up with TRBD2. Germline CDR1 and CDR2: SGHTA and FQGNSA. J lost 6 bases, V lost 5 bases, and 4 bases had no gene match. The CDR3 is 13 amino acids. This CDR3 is CASSRTRFNEQFF. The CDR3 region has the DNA TGTGCCAGCAGCAGGACTAGATTCAATGAGCAGTTCTTC.

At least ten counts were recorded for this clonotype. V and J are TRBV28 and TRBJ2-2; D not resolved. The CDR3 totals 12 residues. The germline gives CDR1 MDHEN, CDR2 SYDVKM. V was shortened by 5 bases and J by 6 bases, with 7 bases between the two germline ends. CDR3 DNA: TGTGCCAGCAGTCTCACACCCGGGGAGCTGTTTTTT. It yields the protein CASSLTPGELFF.

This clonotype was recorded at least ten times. This CDR3 reads CASSLQGGVNEKLFF. In nucleotides, the CDR3 is TGTGCCAGCAGTCTCCAAGGGGGCGTTAATGAAAAACTGTTTTTT. V gene TRBV27 combines with J gene TRBJ1-4; TRBD1 agrees at 7 bases. CDR3 length: 15 amino acids. In germline, CDR1 is MNHEY, CDR2 SMNVEV (reference sequence). V shed 5 bases and J 4 bases; nucleotides not matched to a gene: 7.

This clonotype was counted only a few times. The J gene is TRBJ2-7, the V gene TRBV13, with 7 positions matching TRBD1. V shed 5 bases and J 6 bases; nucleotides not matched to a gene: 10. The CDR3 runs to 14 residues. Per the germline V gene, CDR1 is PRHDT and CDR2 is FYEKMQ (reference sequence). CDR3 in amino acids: CASSVRGQVPEQYF. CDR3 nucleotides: TGTGCCAGCAGCGTTAGGGGGCAGGTGCCCGAGCAGTACTTC.

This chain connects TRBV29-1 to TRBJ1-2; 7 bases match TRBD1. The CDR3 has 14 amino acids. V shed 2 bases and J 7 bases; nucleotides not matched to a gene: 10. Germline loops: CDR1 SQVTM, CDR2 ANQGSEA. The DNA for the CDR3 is TGCAGCGTTGAACCGACAGGGAGCGGGACTGGCTACACCTTC. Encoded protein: CSVEPTGSGTGYTF.

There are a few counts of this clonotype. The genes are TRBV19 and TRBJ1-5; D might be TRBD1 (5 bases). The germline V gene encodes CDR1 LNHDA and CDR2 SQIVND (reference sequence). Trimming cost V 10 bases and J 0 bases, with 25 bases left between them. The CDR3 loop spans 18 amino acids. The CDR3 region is CAKYTHLRGGYSNQPQHF. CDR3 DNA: TGTGCCAAGTATACCCACCTCCGGGGGGGTTATAGCAATCAGCCCCAGCATTTT.

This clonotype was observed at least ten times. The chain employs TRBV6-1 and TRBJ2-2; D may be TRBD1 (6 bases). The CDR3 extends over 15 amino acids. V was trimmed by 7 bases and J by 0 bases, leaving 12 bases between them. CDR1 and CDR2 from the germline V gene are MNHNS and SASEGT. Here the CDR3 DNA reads TGTGCCAGCACTTCCCCAGGGGCGAACACCGGGGAGCTGTTTTTT. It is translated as CASTSPGANTGELFF.

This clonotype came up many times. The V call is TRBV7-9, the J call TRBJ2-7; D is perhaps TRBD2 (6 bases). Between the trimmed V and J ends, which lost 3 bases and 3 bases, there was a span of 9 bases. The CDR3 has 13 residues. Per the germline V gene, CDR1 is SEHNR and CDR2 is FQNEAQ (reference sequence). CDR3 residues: CASSFYGSYEQYF. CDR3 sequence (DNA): TGTGCCAGCAGCTTTTACGGGAGCTACGAGCAGTACTTC.

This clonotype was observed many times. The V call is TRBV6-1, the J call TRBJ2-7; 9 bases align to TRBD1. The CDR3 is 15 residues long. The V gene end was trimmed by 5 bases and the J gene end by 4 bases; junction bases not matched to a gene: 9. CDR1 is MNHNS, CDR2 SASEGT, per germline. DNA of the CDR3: TGTGCCAGCAGTCTCACCTCTGGACAGGGGTACGAGCAGTACTTC. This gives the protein CASSLTSGQGYEQYF.

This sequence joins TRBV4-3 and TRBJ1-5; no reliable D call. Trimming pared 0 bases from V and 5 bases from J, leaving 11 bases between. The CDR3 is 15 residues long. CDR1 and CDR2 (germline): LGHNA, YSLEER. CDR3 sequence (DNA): TGCGCCAGCAGCCAAGATGAAGGCAGCTATCAGCCCCAGCATTTT. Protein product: CASSQDEGSYQPQHF.

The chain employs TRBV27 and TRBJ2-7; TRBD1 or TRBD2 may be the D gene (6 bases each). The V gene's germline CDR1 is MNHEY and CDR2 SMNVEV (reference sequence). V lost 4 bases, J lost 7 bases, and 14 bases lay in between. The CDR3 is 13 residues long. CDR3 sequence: CASSSIRGGEQYF. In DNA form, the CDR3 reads TGTGCCAGCAGTTCCATCAGGGGAGGAGAGCAGTACTTC.

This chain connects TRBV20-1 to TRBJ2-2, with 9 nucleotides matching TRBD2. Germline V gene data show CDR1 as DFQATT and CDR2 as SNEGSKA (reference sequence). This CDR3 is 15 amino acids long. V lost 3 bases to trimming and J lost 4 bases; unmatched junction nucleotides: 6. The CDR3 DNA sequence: TGCAGTGCTAGTTTTAGCGGGAGTGGCACCGGGGAGCTGTTTTTT. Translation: CSASFSGSGTGELFF.

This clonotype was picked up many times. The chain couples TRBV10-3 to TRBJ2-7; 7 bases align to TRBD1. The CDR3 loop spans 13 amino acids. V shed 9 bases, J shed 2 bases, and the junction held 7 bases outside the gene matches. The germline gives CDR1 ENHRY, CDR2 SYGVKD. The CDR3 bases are TGTGCCATAAACGACAGGGTAACCTACGAGCAGTACTTC. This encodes CAINDRVTYEQYF.

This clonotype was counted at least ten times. The DNA for the CDR3 is TGTGCCAGCAGCCAGATTGGGGACAGGAAAAACATTCAGTACTTC. It specifies CASSQIGDRKNIQYF. V usage is TRBV3-1 and J usage is TRBJ2-4, with 8 nucleotides matching TRBD1. The CDR3 totals 15 residues. J lost 4 bases, V lost 3 bases, and 5 bases had no gene match. Germline V gene sequence: CDR1 LGHDT, CDR2 YNNKEL (reference sequence).

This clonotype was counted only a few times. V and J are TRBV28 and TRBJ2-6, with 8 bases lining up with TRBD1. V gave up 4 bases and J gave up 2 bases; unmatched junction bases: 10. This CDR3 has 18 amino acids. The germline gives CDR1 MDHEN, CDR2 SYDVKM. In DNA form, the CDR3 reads TGTGCCAGCAGTTCCCCGACAGGGGCGGTAGCTGGGGCCAACGTCCTGACTTTC. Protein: CASSSPTGAVAGANVLTF.

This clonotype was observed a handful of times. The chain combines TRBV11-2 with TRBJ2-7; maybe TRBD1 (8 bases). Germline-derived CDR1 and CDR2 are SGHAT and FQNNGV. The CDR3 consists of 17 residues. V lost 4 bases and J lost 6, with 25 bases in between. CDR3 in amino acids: CASSSERGGRGRTEQYF. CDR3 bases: TGTGCCAGCAGCTCCGAAAGGGGGGGCAGGGGGCGCACCGAGCAGTACTTC.

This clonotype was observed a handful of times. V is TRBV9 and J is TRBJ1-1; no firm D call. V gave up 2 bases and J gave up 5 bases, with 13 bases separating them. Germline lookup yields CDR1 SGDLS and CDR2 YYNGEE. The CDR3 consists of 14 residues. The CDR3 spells CASSVHWESTEAFF. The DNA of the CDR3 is TGTGCCAGCAGCGTCCATTGGGAGTCTACTGAAGCTTTCTTT.

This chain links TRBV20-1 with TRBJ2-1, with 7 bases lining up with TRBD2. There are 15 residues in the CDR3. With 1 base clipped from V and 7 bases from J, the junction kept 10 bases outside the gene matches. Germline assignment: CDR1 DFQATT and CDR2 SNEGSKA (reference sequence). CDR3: CSARGLEAGLNEQFF. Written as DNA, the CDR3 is TGCAGTGCTAGAGGGTTGGAAGCGGGATTGAATGAGCAGTTCTTC.

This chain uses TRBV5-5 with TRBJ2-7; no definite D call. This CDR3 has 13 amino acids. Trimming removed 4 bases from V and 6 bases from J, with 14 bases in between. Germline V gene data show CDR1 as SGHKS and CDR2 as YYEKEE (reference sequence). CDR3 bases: TGTGCCAGCAGCCTCGGGTGGGCCTCCGAGCAGTACTTC. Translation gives CASSLGWASEQYF.

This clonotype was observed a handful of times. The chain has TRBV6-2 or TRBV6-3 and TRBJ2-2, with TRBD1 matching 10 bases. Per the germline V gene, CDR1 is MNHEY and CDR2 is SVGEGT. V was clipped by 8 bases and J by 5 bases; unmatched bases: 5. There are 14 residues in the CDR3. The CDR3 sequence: CASRQGAGTGELFF. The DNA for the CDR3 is TGTGCCAGCCGACAGGGGGCTGGGACCGGGGAGCTGTTTTTT.

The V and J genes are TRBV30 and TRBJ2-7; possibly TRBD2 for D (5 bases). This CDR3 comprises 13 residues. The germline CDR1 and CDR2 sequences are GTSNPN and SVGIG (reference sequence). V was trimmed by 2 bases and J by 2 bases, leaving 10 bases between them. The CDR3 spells CAWSSGGTYEQYF. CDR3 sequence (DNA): TGTGCCTGGAGTAGCGGAGGTACCTACGAGCAGTACTTC.

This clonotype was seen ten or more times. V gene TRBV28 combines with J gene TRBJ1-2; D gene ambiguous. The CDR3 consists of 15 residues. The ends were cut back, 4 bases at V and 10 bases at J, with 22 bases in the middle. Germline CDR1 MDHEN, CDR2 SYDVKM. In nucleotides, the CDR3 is TGTGCCAGCAGTTCAGCGACCATCTCTAAAAATGACTACACCTTC. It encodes CASSSATISKNDYTF.

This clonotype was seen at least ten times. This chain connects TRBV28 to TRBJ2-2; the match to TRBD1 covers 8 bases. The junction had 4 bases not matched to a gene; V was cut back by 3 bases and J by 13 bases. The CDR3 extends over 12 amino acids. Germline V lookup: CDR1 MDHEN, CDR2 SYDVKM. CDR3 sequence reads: CASSFGRGRLFF. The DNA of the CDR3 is TGTGCCAGCAGTTTTGGCAGGGGGCGGCTGTTTTTT.